A selection of T cell receptor beta chains follows, all from one sample in a study of blood T cell repertoires in COVID-19. Using immunoSEQ multiplex PCR, the repertoire was profiled, and TCRdb retains in-frame clones only, with some absent. The repertoire consists of about 150,000 clones, with about four fifths occurring once and the leading ten covering just over 0.55%. The sequenced sample was peripheral blood. These receptors were collected from a man in his 60s with acute or convalescent COVID-19. The CDR3 runs from the conserved cysteine through the conserved F or W. Each record gives: D gene, clone size, J gene, V gene, CDR3 DNA, CDR3 protein. A D gene is named only where the DNA matches it firmly. Only some rows state a clone size, as once, few, many or a class for expanded clones.

.,.,TRBJ1-2,TRBV2,TGTGCCAGCACCTCGGGCTATGGCTACACCTTC,CASTSGYGYTF
.,.,TRBJ2-5,TRBV4-1,TGCGCCAGCAGCCCAGAGTGGCTGGAGACCCAGTACTTC,CASSPEWLETQYF
.,few,TRBJ2-1,TRBV12-1,TGTGCCAGCAGCTGTGGACTAGCGGGGACGTACAATGAGCAGTTCTTC,CASSCGLAGTYNEQFF
TRBD1,.,TRBJ2-5,TRBV7-3,TGTGCCAGCAGCTTCCAGCCTCCAAAGGGGACAGGGGGCAATGGAGAGACCCAGTACTTC,CASSFQPPKGTGGNGETQYF
.,few,TRBJ2-2,TRBV4-1,TGCGCCAGCAGCCTCAGTGCGGGTCATGGAGGGGAGCTGTTTTTT,CASSLSAGHGGELFF
.,.,TRBJ1-2,TRBV30,TGTGCCTGGAGTGAGGGGTTCGGCTACACCTTC,CAWSEGFGYTF
TRBD1,.,TRBJ2-1,TRBV6-2/TRBV6-3,TGTGCCATCACCCCCGGGGGACAGGGTGGGGACAATGAGCAGTTCTTC,CAITPGGQGGDNEQFF
TRBD1,.,TRBJ1-1,TRBV6-5,TGTGCCAGCATCGGGACAGCTATGAACACTGAAGCTTTCTTT,CASIGTAMNTEAFF
TRBD2,.,TRBJ2-3,TRBV7-3,TGTGCCAGCAGCTTAGGAGCGGGAGGGCCGACAGATACGCAGTATTTT,CASSLGAGGPTDTQYF
TRBD2,.,TRBJ2-1,TRBV19,TGTGCCAGTAGGGTACTAGCGGGAGGACGGAATGAGCAGTTCTTC,CASRVLAGGRNEQFF
.,.,TRBJ1-4,TRBV7-2,TGTGCCAGCAGGGACTACGCAACTAATGAAAAACTGTTTTTT,CASRDYATNEKLFF